There are a few counts of the clone carrying this T cell receptor (beta chain). The antigen is not known. The data were taken from a study of beta chain features in type 1 diabetes. General observations from the study: The study found moderately but significantly shorter TCRB CDR3s in all four CD4+ subsets of Type 1 diabetes patients.

Expressed TCRB transcripts were sequenced because the entire RNA isolate underwent reverse transcription. Libraries were prepared by immunoSEQ multiplex PCR; TCRdb keeps only in-frame clonotypes and omits some of them. The data show 640,000 or so clones, roughly 12% seen once. The V gene's germline CDR1 is LNHDA and CDR2 SQIVND (reference sequence). This CDR3 spans 16 amino acids. Germline trimming cut 4 bases from V and 0 bases from J; bases unmatched to any gene: 7. Source material: naive CD4+ T cells from blood. The TCR originated in a man between 18 and 35 years old with type 1 diabetes. The chain links TRBV19 to TRBJ2-3; 7 bases fit TRBD1. In DNA form, the CDR3 reads TGTGCCAGTAGTACCTCCGGGACAGCGAGCACAGATACGCAGTATTTT. Amino acids: CASSTSGTASTDTQYF.